The next 13 T cell receptor beta chains were all read from a single sample in a study of cytomegalovirus exposure and HLA in healthy donors. Primers: 60 Vbeta forward and 13 Jbeta reverse. Sequenced by immunoSEQ multiplex PCR; TCRdb stores in-frame clones only, minus some. Counted here are about 150,000 clones, nearly 80% occurring once; the ten biggest clones make up 1.1%. Sequencing input: PBMCs. These receptors were collected from a male donor in good health and CMV-seronegative.

The gene calls are TRBV2 and TRBJ1-5, with D possibly being TRBD1 (5 bases). The CDR3 has 14 residues. Germline assignment: CDR1 SNHLY and CDR2 FYNNEI. V lost 4 bases and J lost 5, with 12 bases in between. This CDR3 is CASSVAREDQPQHF. Written as DNA, the CDR3 is TGTGCCAGCAGTGTAGCCAGGGAAGATCAGCCCCAGCATTTT. Drawing the rest from reference TRBV2 and TRBJ1-5, the complete variable domain is EPEVTQTPSHQVTQMGQEVILRCVPISNHLYFYWYRQILGQKVEFLVSFYNNEISEKSEIFDDQFSVERPDGSNFTLKIRSTKLEDSAMYFCASSVAREDQPQHFGDGTRLSIL.

The chain recombines TRBV4-3 with TRBJ2-1; maybe TRBD2 (5 bases). Trimming removed 0 bases at V and 3 bases at J, with 15 bases between. CDR1 is LGHNA, CDR2 YSLEER, per germline. The CDR3 has 17 residues. The CDR3: CASSQDGVAGVYNEQFF. CDR3 DNA: TGCGCCAGCAGCCAAGATGGGGTCGCCGGGGTCTACAATGAGCAGTTCTTC.

The chain is built from TRBV11-2 and TRBJ2-1; TRBD2 matches 9 bases. The CDR3 totals 17 residues. Trimming at V came to 5 bases and at J to 8 bases, leaving 16 bases not matched to a gene. CDR1 is SGHAT, CDR2 FQNNGV, per germline. The CDR3 protein is CASSRRGTSPLSDEQFF. The CDR3 nucleotides read TGTGCCAGCAGCCGAAGAGGGACTAGCCCCTTAAGCGATGAGCAGTTCTTC.

The chain employs TRBV19 and TRBJ1-2; 10 positions match TRBD1. The CDR3 sequence is 15 residues long. The ends lost 5 bases at V and 4 bases at J; junction bases unmatched: 7. The germline gives CDR1 LNHDA, CDR2 SQIVND (reference sequence). CDR3 sequence (DNA): TGTGCCAGTAGTCCCCGGACAGGGGGGGGCTATGGCTACACCTTC. As protein: CASSPRTGGGYGYTF. Drawing the rest from reference TRBV19 and TRBJ1-2, the complete variable domain is DGGITQSPKYLFRKEGQNVTLSCEQNLNHDAMYWYRQDPGQGLRLIYYSQIVNDFQKGDIAEGYSVSREKKESFPLTVTSAQKNPTAFYLCASSPRTGGGYGYTFGSGTRLTVV.

The rearrangement joins TRBV6-5 to TRBJ2-1; 10 positions match TRBD1. V was pared by 5 bases and J by 7 bases, with 8 bases of the junction left unmatched. The CDR3 covers 15 residues. Germline V gene lookup returns CDR1 MNHEY and CDR2 SVGAGI. The CDR3 DNA is TGTGCCAGCAGTCCTCCGGGACAGGGGAATAATGAGCAGTTCTTC. Its translation is CASSPPGQGNNEQFF.

The chain's CDR3 is CASSDGTGTSPLHF. The CDR3 region has the DNA TGTGCCAGCAGTGATGGGACAGGGACGTCACCCCTCCACTTT. The chain uses TRBV6-1 and TRBJ1-6; 9 bases map to TRBD1. CDR3 length: 14 residues. Trimming cost V 3 bases and J 10 bases; bases outside gene matches: 4. Germline CDR1 MNHNS, CDR2 SASEGT.

Here the CDR3 DNA reads TGTGCCAGCAGCGCCGAAACAGGGGGTACCTCCTACGAGCAGTACTTC. Translation gives CASSAETGGTSYEQYF. V usage is TRBV9 and J usage is TRBJ2-7, with 8 bases lining up with TRBD1. CDR1 is SGDLS, CDR2 YYNGEE, per germline. This CDR3 is 16 amino acids long. Trimming cost V 3 bases and J 0 bases; bases outside gene matches: 8. The variable domain in full, with the rest retrieved from reference TRBV9 and TRBJ2-7, is DSGVTQTPKHLITATGQRVTLRCSPRSGDLSVYWYQQSLDQGLQFLIQYYNGEERAKGNILERFSAQQFPDLHSELNLSSLELGDSALYFCASSAETGGTSYEQYFGPGTRLTVT.

V gene TRBV5-7 combines with J gene TRBJ1-5; D is unclear. TRBV5-7 is annotated as an ORF whose role is uncertain. The V end lost 10 bases, the J end lost 2 bases, and 13 bases lay between the germline ends. This CDR3 comprises 13 residues. CDR3 coding DNA: TGTGCCGGCCGGGTATATGGCAATCAGCCCCAGCATTTT. Translated: CAGRVYGNQPQHF.

This chain links TRBV5-6 with TRBJ2-7, with a tentative D call TRBD1 (5 bases). CDR1 and CDR2 from the germline V gene are SGHDT and YYEEEE. V lost 6 bases and J 3 bases, leaving 19 bases between the germline ends. CDR3 length: 15 residues. The CDR3 region has the DNA TGTGCCAGCACTCAAAGGGGCACAGGCCGCTACGAGCAGTACTTC. It codes for CASTQRGTGRYEQYF.

This chain links TRBV30 with TRBJ1-5; 7 bases are a match to TRBD1. Per the germline V gene, CDR1 is GTSNPN and CDR2 is SVGIG (reference sequence). The trim removed 0 bases at V and 6 bases at J, leaving 11 bases unmatched. The CDR3 contains 16 residues. The CDR3 is CAWSVAGGLGGQPQHF. DNA for the CDR3: TGTGCCTGGAGTGTCGCAGGGGGGCTCGGCGGTCAGCCCCAGCATTTT.

The rearrangement joins TRBV9 to TRBJ2-3; 10 bases are a match to TRBD1. There are 20 residues in the CDR3. The V gene's germline CDR1 is SGDLS and CDR2 YYNGEE. Trimming at V came to 4 bases and at J to 0 bases, leaving 17 bases not matched to a gene. Written as DNA, the CDR3 is TGTGCCAGCAGCTTGAGGCTGGGGACAGGGGCGTTGGAGAGCACAGATACGCAGTATTTT. Translation gives CASSLRLGTGALESTDTQYF.

This clone was picked up one time. This chain links TRBV4-2 with TRBJ2-1; 8 nucleotides align to TRBD2. Germline values: CDR1 LGHNA, CDR2 YNFKEQ. CDR3 length equals 13 residues. Trimming at V came to 0 bases and at J to 12 bases, leaving 4 bases not matched to a gene. The DNA of the CDR3 is TGTGCCAGCAGCCAAGACGGACTAGCAGGGCAGTTCTTC. As protein: CASSQDGLAGQFF.

V usage is TRBV14 and J usage is TRBJ1-1; 10 nucleotides line up with TRBD1. J was trimmed by 8 bases and V by 1 base; bases with no gene match: 7. Looked up from germline, CDR1 is SGHDN and CDR2 is FVKESK. The CDR3 runs to 15 residues. The CDR3 reads CASSQAGQGSSEAFF. CDR3 in DNA: TGTGCCAGCAGCCAAGCGGGACAGGGGAGTTCGGAAGCTTTCTTT.